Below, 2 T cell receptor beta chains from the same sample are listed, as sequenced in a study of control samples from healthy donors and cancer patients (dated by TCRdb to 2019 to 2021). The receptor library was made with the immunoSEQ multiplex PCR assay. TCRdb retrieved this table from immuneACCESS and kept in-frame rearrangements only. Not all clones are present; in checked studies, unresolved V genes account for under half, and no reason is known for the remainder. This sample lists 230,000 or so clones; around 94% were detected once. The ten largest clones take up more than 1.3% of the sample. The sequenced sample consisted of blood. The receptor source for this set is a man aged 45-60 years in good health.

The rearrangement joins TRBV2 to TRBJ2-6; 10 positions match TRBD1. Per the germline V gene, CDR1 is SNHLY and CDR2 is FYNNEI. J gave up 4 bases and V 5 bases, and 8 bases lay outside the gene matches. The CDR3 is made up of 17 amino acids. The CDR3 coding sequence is TGTGCCAGCAGTACCGGGACAGGGGTGTACGGGGCCAACGTCCTGACTTTC. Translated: CASSTGTGVYGANVLTF.

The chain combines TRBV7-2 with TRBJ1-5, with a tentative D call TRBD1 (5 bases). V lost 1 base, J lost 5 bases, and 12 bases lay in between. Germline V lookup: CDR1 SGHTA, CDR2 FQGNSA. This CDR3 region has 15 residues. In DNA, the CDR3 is TGTGCCAGCAGCTTAGGGTCATCGGGGGATCAGCCCCAGCATTTT. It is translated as CASSLGSSGDQPQHF.